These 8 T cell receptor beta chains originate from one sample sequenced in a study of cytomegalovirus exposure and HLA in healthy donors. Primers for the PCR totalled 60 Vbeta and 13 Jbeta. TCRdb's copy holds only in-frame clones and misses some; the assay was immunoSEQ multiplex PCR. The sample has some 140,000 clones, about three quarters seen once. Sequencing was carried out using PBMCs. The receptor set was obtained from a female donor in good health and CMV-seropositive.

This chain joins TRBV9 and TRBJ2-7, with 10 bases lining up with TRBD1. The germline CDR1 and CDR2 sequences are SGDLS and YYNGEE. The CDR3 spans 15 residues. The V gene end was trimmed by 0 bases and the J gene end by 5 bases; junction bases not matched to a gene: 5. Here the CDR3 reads CASSVGPGTGDEQYF. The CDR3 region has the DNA TGTGCCAGCAGCGTAGGTCCCGGGACAGGGGACGAGCAGTACTTC.

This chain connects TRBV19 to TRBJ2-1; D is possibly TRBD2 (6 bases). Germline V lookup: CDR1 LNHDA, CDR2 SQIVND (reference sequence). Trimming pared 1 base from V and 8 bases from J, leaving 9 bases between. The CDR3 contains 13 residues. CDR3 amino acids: CASSIGLGDEQFF. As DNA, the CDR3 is TGTGCCAGTAGTATAGGACTAGGGGATGAGCAGTTCTTC.

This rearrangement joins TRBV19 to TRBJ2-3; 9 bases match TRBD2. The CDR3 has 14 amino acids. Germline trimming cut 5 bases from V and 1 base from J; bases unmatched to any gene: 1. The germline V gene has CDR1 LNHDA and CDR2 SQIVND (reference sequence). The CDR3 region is CASSASGGTDTQYF. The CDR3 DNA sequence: TGTGCCAGTAGTGCTAGCGGGGGCACAGATACGCAGTATTTT.

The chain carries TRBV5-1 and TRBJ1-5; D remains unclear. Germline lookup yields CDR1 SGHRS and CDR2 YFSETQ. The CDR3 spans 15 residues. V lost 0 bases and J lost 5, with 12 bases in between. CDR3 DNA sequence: TGCGCCAGCAGCTTGGCCGGCGGAAGTCATCAGCCCCAGCATTTT. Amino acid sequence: CASSLAGGSHQPQHF.

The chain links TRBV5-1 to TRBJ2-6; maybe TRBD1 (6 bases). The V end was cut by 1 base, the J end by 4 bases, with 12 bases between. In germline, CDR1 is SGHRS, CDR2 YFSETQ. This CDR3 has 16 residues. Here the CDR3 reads CASSLFSGTGANVLTF. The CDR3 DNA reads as TGCGCCAGCAGCTTGTTTTCCGGGACAGGGGCCAACGTCCTGACTTTC.

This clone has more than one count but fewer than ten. CDR3: CASGDSVSYNEQFF. CDR3 DNA: TGCGCCAGCGGGGACAGCGTCTCCTACAATGAGCAGTTCTTC. The gene calls are TRBV10-1 and TRBJ2-1, with 7 bases fitting TRBD1. Trimming cost V 8 bases and J 0 bases; bases outside gene matches: 4. In germline, CDR1 is WNHNN, CDR2 SYGVQD (reference sequence). The CDR3 has 14 residues.

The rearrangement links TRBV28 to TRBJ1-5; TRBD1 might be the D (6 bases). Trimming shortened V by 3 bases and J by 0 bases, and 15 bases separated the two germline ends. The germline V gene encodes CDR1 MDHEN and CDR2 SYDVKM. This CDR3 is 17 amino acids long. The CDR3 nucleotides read TGTGCCAGCAGTTTCCCAGGGGCCTTTAATAGCAATCAGCCCCAGCATTTT. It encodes CASSFPGAFNSNQPQHF.

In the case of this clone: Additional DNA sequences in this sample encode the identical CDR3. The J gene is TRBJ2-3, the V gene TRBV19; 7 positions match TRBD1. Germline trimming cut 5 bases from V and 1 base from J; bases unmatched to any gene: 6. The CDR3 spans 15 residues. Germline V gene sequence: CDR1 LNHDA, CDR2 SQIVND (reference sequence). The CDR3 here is CASSARDSRTDTQYF. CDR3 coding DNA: TGTGCCAGTAGTGCCCGGGACAGCCGCACAGATACGCAGTATTTT.